These 22 T cell receptor beta chains share one sample of origin, sequenced in a study of beta chain features in type 1 diabetes. The whole isolated RNA underwent reverse transcription, so sequencing captured expressed TCRB transcripts. Libraries were prepared by immunoSEQ multiplex PCR; TCRdb keeps only in-frame clonotypes and omits some of them. The sample shows approximately 400,000 clones, about 14% of them seen only once. Input material: naive CD4+ T cells from blood. The receptor source for this set is a young woman in good health.

In its sample, this clone was seen once. CDR3 DNA: TGTGCCAGCTCACCAAGGTCGGCTAGCTCCTACGAGCAGTACTTC. The encoded protein is CASSPRSASSYEQYF. The V gene is TRBV18, the J gene TRBJ2-7, with unresolved D. Germline V lookup: CDR1 KGHSH, CDR2 LQKENI. This CDR3 spans 15 amino acids. V was clipped by 2 bases and J by 0 bases, with 11 bases between them.

This chain joins TRBV7-9 and TRBJ1-2; the D gene is possibly TRBD1 (6 bases). V was clipped by 5 bases and J by 5 bases, with 30 bases between them. From germline, CDR1 is SEHNR and CDR2 FQNEAQ (reference sequence). The CDR3 has 19 amino acids. CDR3 DNA: TGTGCCAGCAGCCGAACGTTCCAAATTAACCGGACAGAGTATTATGGCTACACCTTC. This sequence encodes CASSRTFQINRTEYYGYTF.

This clone was detected only a few times. V and J are TRBV18 and TRBJ2-1; D gene uncertain. The CDR3 is 15 residues long. CDR1 and CDR2 (germline): KGHSH, LQKENI. Trimming took off 6 bases at V and 1 base at J, with 13 bases between the two ends. Here the CDR3 DNA reads TGTGCCAGCTCGCGCGGTGAGAGGTCCTACAATGAGCAGTTCTTC. Its translation: CASSRGERSYNEQFF.

This rearrangement joins TRBV5-1 to TRBJ1-1, with unresolved D. Per germline, CDR1 SGHRS and CDR2 YFSETQ. This CDR3 region has 14 residues. Between the trimmed V and J ends, which lost 0 bases and 3 bases, there was a span of 9 bases. CDR3 in DNA: TGCGCCAGCAGCTTGGATAGCGTCGACACTGAAGCTTTCTTT. Its translation: CASSLDSVDTEAFF.

This clone has only a few counts. The chain is built from TRBV6-5 and TRBJ1-1; D is uncertain. The V gene's germline CDR1 is MNHEY and CDR2 SVGAGI. V was cut by 4 bases and J by 1 base, with 10 bases left in between. This CDR3 spans 14 amino acids. The CDR3 loop is CASSSQTGNTEAFF. DNA for the CDR3: TGTGCCAGCAGTTCCCAAACTGGGAACACTGAAGCTTTCTTT.

This clone turned up a few times. V and J are TRBV2 and TRBJ2-1; D is perhaps TRBD1 (5 bases). CDR3 length: 15 residues. V shed 5 bases and J shed 4 bases, with 15 bases lying between them. Germline V gene data show CDR1 as SNHLY and CDR2 as FYNNEI. The CDR3 loop is CASSSGFSGYNEQFF. Here the CDR3 DNA reads TGTGCCAGCAGTTCAGGGTTCTCCGGGTACAATGAGCAGTTCTTC.

This clone was seen a handful of times. The chain couples TRBV5-1 to TRBJ2-7; unclear D gene. The V end was cut by 4 bases, the J end by 4 bases, with 6 bases between. The CDR3 runs to 11 residues. Germline-derived CDR1 and CDR2 are SGHRS and YFSETQ. The CDR3 sequence is CASSDTYEQYF. The CDR3 DNA reads as TGCGCCAGCAGCGACACATACGAGCAGTACTTC.

The chain uses TRBV5-4 and TRBJ2-7, with D perhaps matching TRBD2 (6 bases). The CDR3 has 15 residues. Germline CDR1 reads SGHNT; CDR2 reads YYREEE (reference sequence). V gave up 0 bases and J gave up 6 bases, with 16 bases separating them. The CDR3 DNA reads TGTGCCAGCAGCTTGGCCATCGGGGGAGTGGGCGAGCAGTACTTC. Its translation is CASSLAIGGVGEQYF.

The sample holds a few counts of this clone. The chain uses TRBV5-1 and TRBJ2-2, with 11 positions matching TRBD2. Germline lookup yields CDR1 SGHRS and CDR2 YFSETQ. With V trimmed by 4 bases and J by 1 base, 3 bases remained unmatched. The CDR3 consists of 16 residues. The CDR3 coding sequence is TGCGCCAGCAGCAGGACTAGCGGGTGGAACACCGGGGAGCTGTTTTTT. This codes for CASSRTSGWNTGELFF. The complete variable domain, with remaining parts taken from reference TRBV5-1 and TRBJ2-2, reads KAGVTQTPRYLIKTRGQQVTLSCSPISGHRSVSWYQQTPGQGLQFLFEYFSETQRNKGNFPGRFSGRQFSNSRSEMNVSTLELGDSALYLCASSRTSGWNTGELFFGEGSRLTVL.

The J gene is TRBJ2-1, the V gene TRBV4-3; D gene uncertain. The V end was cut by 1 base, the J end by 9 bases, with 16 bases between. This CDR3 has 15 amino acids. Germline-derived CDR1 and CDR2 are LGHNA and YSLEER. The CDR3 spells CASSQGELVMAEQFF. The CDR3, as DNA: TGCGCCAGCAGCCAAGGAGAGCTAGTAATGGCTGAGCAGTTCTTC.

The chain links TRBV30 to TRBJ2-1; D possibly corresponds to TRBD1 (5 bases). CDR3 length equals 15 residues. The germline V and J ends were trimmed by 0 bases and 0 bases, with 9 bases remaining between them. Germline V gene lookup returns CDR1 GTSNPN and CDR2 SVGIG (reference sequence). CDR3 nucleotide sequence: TGTGCCTGGAGTGTACAGGCGAGCTCCTACAATGAGCAGTTCTTC. Translation gives CAWSVQASSYNEQFF.

This clone was seen more than once but under ten times. The chain uses TRBV14 and TRBJ1-4, with D unclear. Germline-derived CDR1 and CDR2 are SGHDN and FVKESK. The CDR3 runs 15 residues. V was cut by 3 bases and J by 10 bases, with 18 bases left in between. CDR3 bases: TGTGCCAGCAGCCATGCCGGGGTTACGTTTGGAAAACTGTTTTTT. Translation: CASSHAGVTFGKLFF.

This clone was seen more than once but under ten times. V is TRBV5-1 and J is TRBJ2-7; D might be TRBD2 (5 bases). The ends were cut back, 4 bases at V and 3 bases at J, with 17 bases in the middle. The CDR3 loop spans 15 amino acids. Looked up from germline, CDR1 is SGHRS and CDR2 is YFSETQ. CDR3 DNA: TGCGCCAGCAGCCCCCCCACGGGAACGAACTACGAGCAGTACTTC. This encodes CASSPPTGTNYEQYF.

This clone was detected only a few times. The chain joins TRBV7-9 to TRBJ2-7; tentative D call: TRBD2 (7 bases). CDR3 length: 15 amino acids. Germline loops: CDR1 SEHNR, CDR2 FQNEAQ (reference sequence). Between the trimmed V and J ends, which lost 4 bases and 5 bases, there was a span of 18 bases. CDR3: CASSSLGGGNNEQYF. CDR3 sequence (DNA): TGTGCCAGCAGCTCCTTGGGAGGGGGGAACAACGAGCAGTACTTC.

Only a few counts were recorded for this clone. The rearrangement uses TRBV18 and TRBJ2-5; D uncertain. The V gene lost 3 bases and the J gene lost 4 bases, with 15 bases spanning the gap. Germline CDR1 KGHSH, CDR2 LQKENI. The CDR3 has 15 amino acids. The CDR3 spells CASSPPTRGGETQYF. The CDR3, as DNA: TGTGCCAGCTCACCTCCTACCCGAGGTGGAGAGACCCAGTACTTC. Combining the CDR3 with reference TRBV18 and TRBJ2-5 gives the whole variable domain NAGVMQNPRHLVRRRGQEARLRCSPMKGHSHVYWYRQLPEEGLKFMVYLQKENIIDESGMPKERFSAEFPKEGPSILRIQQVVRGDSAAYFCASSPPTRGGETQYFGPGTRLLVL.

This clone was detected only a few times. V usage is TRBV30 and J usage is TRBJ1-5; no definite D call. The CDR3 contains 13 residues. Trimming removed 7 bases at V and 2 bases at J, with 12 bases between. Germline CDR1 and CDR2: GTSNPN and SVGIG (reference sequence). The chain's CDR3 is CASSLQGNQPQHF. DNA of the CDR3: TGTGCCTCCTCCCTTCAGGGCAATCAGCCCCAGCATTTT. The entire variable domain, with the rest obtained from reference TRBV30 and TRBJ1-5, is as follows: SQTIHQWPATLVQPVGSPLSLECTVEGTSNPNLYWYRQAAGRGLQLLFYSVGIGQISSEVPQNLSASRPQDRQFILSSKKLLLSDSGFYLCASSLQGNQPQHFGDGTRLSIL.

This clone was observed a handful of times. The genes are TRBV30 and TRBJ2-7; TRBD2 agrees at 9 bases. Germline CDR1 reads GTSNPN; CDR2 reads SVGIG (reference sequence). The CDR3 totals 16 residues. The trim removed 1 base at V and 1 base at J, leaving 8 bases unmatched. CDR3 nucleotide sequence: TGTGCCTGGAGTGACCCCCCACTAGCGGGTTCCTACGAGCAGTACTTC. It encodes CAWSDPPLAGSYEQYF.

The chain is built from TRBV30 and TRBJ2-3; TRBD2 agrees at 9 bases. Looked up from germline, CDR1 is GTSNPN and CDR2 is SVGIG (reference sequence). The V gene end was trimmed by 3 bases and the J gene end by 3 bases; junction bases not matched to a gene: 4. This CDR3 region has 14 residues. The CDR3 is CAWRTSGRTDTQYF. CDR3 bases: TGTGCCTGGAGGACAAGCGGGAGGACAGATACGCAGTATTTT.

In this sample, this clone turned up a few times. The chain uses TRBV6-5 and TRBJ1-5, with D maybe TRBD1 (5 bases). Germline CDR1 MNHEY, CDR2 SVGAGI. The CDR3 consists of 13 residues. The CDR3, as DNA: TGTGGCTCCCGTCAGGGTCGGGTTCAGCCCCAGCATTTT. Translation: CGSRQGRVQPQHF.

This clone was counted between two and nine times. J is TRBJ2-5 and V is TRBV28, with 9 bases fitting TRBD2. CDR1 and CDR2 (germline): MDHEN, SYDVKM. The CDR3 is made up of 16 amino acids. The trim removed 10 bases at V and 4 bases at J, leaving 16 bases unmatched. The CDR3: CAISERGGGGVETQYF. CDR3 nucleotides: TGTGCCATCTCCGAGAGGGGCGGCGGGGGGGTAGAGACCCAGTACTTC.

The rearrangement links TRBV15 to TRBJ1-4, with a possible D match to TRBD1 (5 bases). CDR3 size: 13 residues. V gave up 0 bases and J gave up 7 bases, with 6 bases separating them. Germline-derived CDR1 and CDR2 are LNHNV and YYDKDF (reference sequence). This chain's CDR3 is CATSRDRGEKLFF. CDR3 in DNA: TGTGCCACCAGCAGAGATAGGGGTGAAAAACTGTTTTTT.

This chain joins TRBV25-1 and TRBJ1-2; 7 bases fit TRBD1. The V and J ends lost 4 bases and 7 bases, in that order; junction bases with no gene match: 15. The CDR3 sequence is 16 residues long. CDR1 and CDR2 from the germline V gene are MGHDK and SYGVNS. Here the CDR3 reads CASSGYTGVQTGGYTF. The CDR3, as DNA: TGTGCCAGCAGTGGGTATACAGGGGTTCAGACGGGTGGCTACACCTTC.